One and the same sample provided the 24 T cell receptor beta chains below, sequenced in a study of T cell responses to AZD1222 COVID-19 vaccine. The protocol was immunoSEQ multiplex PCR, while the TCRdb copy is restricted to in-frame clones and leaves out a portion. The top ten clones hold 2.8% of a sample with about 97,000 clones, over 75% of them seen once. Source: peripheral blood, taken on day 0 of AZD1222 vaccination. Source of these receptors: an adult in good health.

The chain uses TRBV4-1 and TRBJ1-1, with 11 bases fitting TRBD1. V was clipped by 0 bases and J by 5 bases; unmatched bases: 8. The CDR3 extends over 17 amino acids. CDR1 is MGHRA and CDR2 is YSYEKL in the germline V gene. The CDR3 DNA is TGCGCCAGCAGCCAAGATTGGGACAGGGGGGGTCTGACTGAAGCTTTCTTT. Translating it yields CASSQDWDRGGLTEAFF.

The V and J genes are TRBV5-4 and TRBJ2-5, with 10 nucleotides matching TRBD2. The CDR3 length is 15 residues. The J segment lost 2 bases and the V segment lost 2 bases, leaving 3 bases of the junction unmatched. Per the germline V gene, CDR1 is SGHNT and CDR2 is YYREEE (reference sequence). The CDR3 sequence: CASSFSGGKQETQYF. The CDR3 DNA reads as TGTGCCAGCAGCTTTAGCGGGGGGAAACAAGAGACCCAGTACTTC. Drawing the rest from reference TRBV5-4 and TRBJ2-5, the complete variable domain is ETGVTQSPTHLIKTRGQQVTLRCSSQSGHNTVSWYQQALGQGPQFIFQYYREEENGRGNFPPRFSGLQFPNYSSELNVNALELDDSALYLCASSFSGGKQETQYFGPGTRLLVL.

V gene TRBV10-2 combines with J gene TRBJ1-6; D call uncertain. V lost 2 bases, J lost 7 bases, and 9 bases lay in between. Germline CDR1 reads WSHSY; CDR2 reads SAAADI. The CDR3 has 14 amino acids. CDR3 DNA sequence: TGCGCCAGCAGTGAGGGCAGGAAGAATTCACCCCTCCACTTT. As protein: CASSEGRKNSPLHF.

This chain connects TRBV6-5 to TRBJ1-6; 8 nucleotides agree with TRBD1. Germline trimming cut 6 bases from V and 6 bases from J; bases unmatched to any gene: 4. Germline V gene data show CDR1 as MNHEY and CDR2 as SVGAGI. The CDR3 runs 14 residues. CDR3 nucleotide sequence: TGTGCCAGCAGAACTGGACAGGGTAATTCACCCCTCCACTTT. Amino acids: CASRTGQGNSPLHF.

The chain joins TRBV6-5 to TRBJ2-7, with 8 bases matching TRBD1. CDR1 MNHEY and CDR2 SVGAGI come from the germline V gene. The CDR3 sequence is 15 residues long. Losses at the gene ends were 2 bases for V and 6 bases for J; bases not matched to a gene: 9. For the CDR3, the DNA is TGTGCCAGCAGTTACCAGTCTGGGACAGGCGGCGAGCAGTACTTC. Translation gives CASSYQSGTGGEQYF.

The V gene is TRBV28, the J gene TRBJ2-1, with no clear D. Trimming cost V 5 bases and J 0 bases, with 11 bases left between them. Per germline, CDR1 MDHEN and CDR2 SYDVKM. CDR3 length: 15 residues. CDR3 in DNA: TGTGCCAGCAGTCCAACCCGGAGCTCCTACAATGAGCAGTTCTTC. Translation gives CASSPTRSSYNEQFF.

This clone has just a few counts. For the CDR3, the DNA is TGCGCCAGCAGCATAGGGACTAGCGGACGTACCTACGAGCAGTACTTC. Its protein product is CASSIGTSGRTYEQYF. This rearrangement joins TRBV5-1 to TRBJ2-7; TRBD2 matches 11 bases. The CDR3 runs 16 residues. V was clipped by 4 bases and J by 2 bases; unmatched bases: 8. Germline V gives CDR1 SGHRS, CDR2 YFSETQ.

The V and J genes are TRBV6-5 and TRBJ1-1; the D is unclear. CDR3 size: 14 residues. The V end lost 1 base, the J end lost 1 base, and 7 bases lay between the germline ends. Germline V gives CDR1 MNHEY, CDR2 SVGAGI. The chain's CDR3 is CASSYFLGNTEAFF. CDR3 nucleotide sequence: TGTGCCAGCAGTTACTTCTTAGGGAACACTGAAGCTTTCTTT.

About this clone itself: Distinct nucleotide sequences in the sample also encode this CDR3. The chain recombines TRBV9 with TRBJ1-2; D call uncertain. The CDR3 runs to 13 residues. Trimming left V 0 bases short and J 2 bases short, with 5 bases between. Per the germline V gene, CDR1 is SGDLS and CDR2 is YYNGEE. The CDR3 DNA is TGTGCCAGCAGCGTAGGTGGAAACTATGGCTACACCTTC. This encodes CASSVGGNYGYTF.

This sequence joins TRBV7-9 and TRBJ1-4, with 7 bases matching TRBD1. CDR1 is SEHNR and CDR2 is FQNEAQ in the germline V gene (reference sequence). The V and J ends lost 5 bases and 7 bases, in that order; junction bases with no gene match: 4. This CDR3 spans 13 amino acids. For the CDR3, the DNA is TGTGCCAGCAGCAGGGGGCTTTCTGAAAAACTGTTTTTT. It specifies CASSRGLSEKLFF.

CDR3 DNA sequence: TGTGCCAGCAGCCCTATAAGGGACAGCGGAGGCTACACCTTC. Amino acids: CASSPIRDSGGYTF. This rearrangement joins TRBV11-2 to TRBJ1-2, with 7 positions matching TRBD1. With V trimmed by 5 bases and J by 8 bases, 11 bases remained unmatched. Germline CDR1 SGHAT, CDR2 FQNNGV. The CDR3 totals 14 residues.

The chain has TRBV7-2 and TRBJ1-1; D may be TRBD1 (5 bases). Germline V gene data show CDR1 as SGHTA and CDR2 as FQGNSA. V lost 4 bases to trimming and J lost 0 bases, with 6 bases between them. The CDR3 totals 13 residues. The CDR3 DNA is TGTGCCAGCAGCTCAGGGTTGAACACTGAAGCTTTCTTT. This codes for CASSSGLNTEAFF. Filled out from reference TRBV7-2 and TRBJ1-1, the complete variable domain reads GAGVSQSPSNKVTEKGKDVELRCDPISGHTALYWYRQSLGQGLEFLIYFQGNSAPDKSGLPSDRFSAERTGGSVSTLTIQRTQQEDSAVYLCASSSGLNTEAFFGQGTRLTVV.

The count of this clone is one. The rearrangement joins TRBV6-6 to TRBJ1-5; maybe TRBD1 (5 bases). V lost 5 bases, J lost 6 bases, and 17 bases lay in between. The CDR3 loop spans 15 amino acids. Germline V lookup: CDR1 MNHNY, CDR2 SVGAGI (reference sequence). CDR3 protein: CASSPMTDPVQPQHF. The DNA of the CDR3 is TGTGCCAGCAGTCCTATGACAGACCCGGTTCAGCCCCAGCATTTT.

The table lists this clone with a few counts. The chain has TRBV7-9 and TRBJ1-1; the D gene is possibly TRBD1 (6 bases). Germline V gives CDR1 SEHNR, CDR2 FQNEAQ (reference sequence). Trimming left V 6 bases short and J 1 base short, with 6 bases between. The CDR3 length is 12 residues. The CDR3 DNA reads TGTGCCAGCAGACAGGGGAACACTGAAGCTTTCTTT. Translated, it gives CASRQGNTEAFF.

The genes are TRBV6-5 and TRBJ2-7, with unresolved D. Trimming took off 7 bases at V and 1 base at J, with 8 bases between the two ends. CDR3 length: 12 amino acids. Germline V CDR1 and CDR2: MNHEY, SVGAGI. In nucleotides, the CDR3 is TGTGCCAGCACGGAATTTTCCTACGAGCAGTACTTC. This sequence encodes CASTEFSYEQYF.

The chain links TRBV28 to TRBJ2-1; tentatively, D is TRBD1 (7 bases). The V and J ends lost 2 bases and 7 bases respectively, with 21 bases between them. This CDR3 contains 17 residues. Germline V lookup: CDR1 MDHEN, CDR2 SYDVKM. The CDR3 DNA reads TGTGCCAGCAGTTTAGGGACAGCCGGGAGTGGCTTAAATGAGCAGTTCTTC. This gives the protein CASSLGTAGSGLNEQFF. Combining the CDR3 with reference TRBV28 and TRBJ2-1 gives the whole variable domain DVKVTQSSRYLVKRTGEKVFLECVQDMDHENMFWYRQDPGLGLRLIYFSYDVKMKEKGDIPEGYSVSREKKERFSLILESASTNQTSMYLCASSLGTAGSGLNEQFFGPGTRLTVL.

The gene calls are TRBV9 and TRBJ1-2; D gene unclear. Germline CDR1 reads SGDLS; CDR2 reads YYNGEE. Deletions cut 3 bases from V and 4 bases from J, with 16 bases between. CDR3 length: 15 amino acids. CDR3 sequence reads: CASSAAGNSFYGYTF. The CDR3 DNA sequence: TGTGCCAGCAGCGCCGCCGGAAACAGTTTCTATGGCTACACCTTC.

The CDR3 nucleotides are TGTGCCTGGAAAGCCGAGAGCTCCTATAATTCACCCCTCCACTTT. Translated: CAWKAESSYNSPLHF. The chain uses TRBV30 and TRBJ1-6; D unclear. The CDR3 is made up of 15 amino acids. Trimming took 4 bases from V and 0 from J, leaving 10 bases between them. The germline CDR1 and CDR2 sequences are GTSNPN and SVGIG (reference sequence).

CDR3 protein: CAWSALGTQYF. The DNA for the CDR3 is TGTGCCTGGAGTGCCTTAGGTACGCAGTATTTT. The J gene is TRBJ2-3, the V gene TRBV30; D remains ambiguous. This CDR3 has 11 residues. Germline lookup yields CDR1 GTSNPN and CDR2 SVGIG (reference sequence). Trimming shortened V by 1 base and J by 8 bases, and 7 bases separated the two germline ends.

In this sample, this clone turned up once. This chain connects TRBV7-2 to TRBJ2-3, with 7 bases matching TRBD2. Germline assignment: CDR1 SGHTA and CDR2 FQGNSA. CDR3 length: 15 residues. Trimming at V came to 3 bases and at J to 2 bases, leaving 5 bases not matched to a gene. The CDR3 nucleotides read TGTGCCAGCAGCTTTTACGGGGGGATCACAGATACGCAGTATTTT. Its protein product is CASSFYGGITDTQYF.

The gene calls are TRBV5-4 and TRBJ2-1; TRBD2 agrees at 8 bases. In germline, CDR1 is SGHNT, CDR2 YYREEE (reference sequence). The CDR3 consists of 15 residues. After removal of 4 bases from V and 7 bases from J, the junction contained 10 bases not matched to a gene. The DNA of the CDR3 is TGTGCCAGCAGCCCCCGGACTAGCCGAGTTAATGAGCAGTTCTTC. This encodes CASSPRTSRVNEQFF.

This sequence joins TRBV30 and TRBJ2-7, with 7 positions matching TRBD2. CDR1 is GTSNPN and CDR2 is SVGIG in the germline V gene (reference sequence). The CDR3 is 12 amino acids. Losses at the gene ends were 4 bases for V and 5 bases for J; bases not matched to a gene: 5. The CDR3 loop is CAWTGGGNEQYF. CDR3 bases: TGTGCCTGGACCGGGGGAGGGAACGAGCAGTACTTC.

This chain links TRBV15 with TRBJ2-3, with D possibly TRBD2 on 5 matching bases. Per the germline V gene, CDR1 is LNHNV and CDR2 is YYDKDF (reference sequence). The CDR3 has 14 amino acids. Deletions cut 5 bases from V and 6 bases from J, with 15 bases between. CDR3 coding DNA: TGTGCCACCAGCCCCGGAGCTCTAGCCGATACGCAGTATTTT. Residues: CATSPGALADTQYF. The variable domain in full, with the rest retrieved from reference TRBV15 and TRBJ2-3, is DAMVIQNPRYQVTQFGKPVTLSCSQTLNHNVMYWYQQKSSQAPKLLFHYYDKDFNNEADTPDNFQSRRPNTSFCFLDIRSPGLGDTAMYLCATSPGALADTQYFGPGTRLTVL.

V and J are TRBV19 and TRBJ1-4, with TRBD1 as a possible D gene (5 bases). The germline CDR1 and CDR2 sequences are LNHDA and SQIVND (reference sequence). The ends were cut back, 5 bases at V and 12 bases at J, with 22 bases in the middle. This CDR3 has 15 residues. CDR3: CASSDQTGGNEELFF. The CDR3, as DNA: TGTGCCAGTAGTGACCAAACAGGTGGGAATGAGGAACTGTTTTTT.